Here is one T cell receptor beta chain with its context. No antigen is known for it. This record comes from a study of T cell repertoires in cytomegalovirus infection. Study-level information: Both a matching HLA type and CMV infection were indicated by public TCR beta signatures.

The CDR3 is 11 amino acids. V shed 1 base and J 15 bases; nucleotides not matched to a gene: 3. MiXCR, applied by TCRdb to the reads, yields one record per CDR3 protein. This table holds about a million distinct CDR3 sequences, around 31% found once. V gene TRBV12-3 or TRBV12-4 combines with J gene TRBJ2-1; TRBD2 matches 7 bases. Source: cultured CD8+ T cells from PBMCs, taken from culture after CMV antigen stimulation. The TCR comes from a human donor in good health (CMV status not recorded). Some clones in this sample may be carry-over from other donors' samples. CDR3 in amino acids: CASSLGEGPFF. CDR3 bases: TGTGCCAGCAGTTTAGGGGAGGGGCCGTTCTTC.